This T cell receptor beta chain was profiled in a study of blood T cells in healthy people across ages. Regarding the study as a whole: Higher diversity and more naive CD4+ cells were features of long-lived donors, compared to aged donors. Getting older went along with TCR beta diversity per million T cells dropping roughly linearly.

To note about this clonotype: Its antigen is not known.

Together with a sample-barcoded 5' primer, a J-beta primer mix was included in a second PCR lasting about 7 to 11 cycles. Unique molecular identifiers of 12 random nucleotides labeled each cDNA. TCRdb analysed the 5' RACE reads with MiXCR anew, one entry per CDR3 protein. The sample records hundreds of thousands of distinct CDR3 sequences, approximately 59% being singletons. V lost 8 bases and J lost 7, with 18 bases in between. Germline assignment: CDR1 DFQATT and CDR2 SNEGSKA (reference sequence). The CDR3 is made up of 13 amino acids. The clonotype comes from a man aged 55 to 70 in good health. The chain couples TRBV20-1 to TRBJ2-1, with D possibly TRBD1 on 6 matching bases. Material for sequencing was blood. The CDR3 DNA sequence: TGCAGTCCCTATGCAGGGGTATCGAATGAGCAGTTCTTC. This sequence encodes CSPYAGVSNEQFF.